In this sample, the clone carrying this T cell receptor (beta chain) turned up many times. RNA transcripts gave rise to amplified TCR beta CDR3 regions. TCR CDR3 underwent first-round RT-PCR with the HTBI primer set. One entry per CDR3 protein, called by TCRdb with MiXCR from the multiplex PCR reads. Seen here are approximately 400,000 distinct CDR3 sequences, approximately 15% observed once, and the top ten hold 15% to 20%. The entry originates in a study of T cells in Graves' hyperthyroidism and ophthalmopathy. Lactation, pregnancy, other autoimmune disease or uncontrolled infection excluded patients. PBMCs were obtained from 10 ml fresh peripheral blood. V lost 0 bases to trimming and J lost 5 bases, with 14 bases between them. Germline CDR1 is DFQATT and CDR2 is SNEGSKA (reference sequence). The CDR3 consists of 15 residues.

Input material: blood. The rearrangement uses TRBV20-1 and TRBJ1-5; D uncertain. The receptor was isolated from a woman between 25 and 40 years old with Graves' ophthalmopathy. CDR3 bases: TGCAGTGCTAGAGATCTGAGGGTTCCTTATCAGCCCCAGCATTTT. It translates to CSARDLRVPYQPQHF.